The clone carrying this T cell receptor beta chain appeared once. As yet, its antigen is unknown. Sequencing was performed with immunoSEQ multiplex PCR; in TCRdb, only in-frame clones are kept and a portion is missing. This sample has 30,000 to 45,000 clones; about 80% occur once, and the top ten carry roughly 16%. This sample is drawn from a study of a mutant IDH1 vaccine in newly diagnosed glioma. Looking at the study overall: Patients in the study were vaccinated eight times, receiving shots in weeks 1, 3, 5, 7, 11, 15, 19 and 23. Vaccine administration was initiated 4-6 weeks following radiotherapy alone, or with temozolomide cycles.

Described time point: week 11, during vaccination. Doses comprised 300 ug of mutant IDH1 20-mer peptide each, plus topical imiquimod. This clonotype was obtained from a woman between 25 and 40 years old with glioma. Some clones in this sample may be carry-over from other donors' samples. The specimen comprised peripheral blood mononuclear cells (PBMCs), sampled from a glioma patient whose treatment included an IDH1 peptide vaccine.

CDR3 protein: CASSGRRDGGPGRNIQYF. CDR3 coding DNA: TGTGCCAGCAGTGGGAGACGGGACGGGGGACCAGGGAGGAACATTCAGTACTTC. V usage is TRBV28 and J usage is TRBJ2-4; D is possibly TRBD2 (6 bases). Per the germline V gene, CDR1 is MDHEN and CDR2 is SYDVKM. Trimming cost V 5 bases and J 7 bases, with 27 bases left between them. The CDR3 spans 18 residues.